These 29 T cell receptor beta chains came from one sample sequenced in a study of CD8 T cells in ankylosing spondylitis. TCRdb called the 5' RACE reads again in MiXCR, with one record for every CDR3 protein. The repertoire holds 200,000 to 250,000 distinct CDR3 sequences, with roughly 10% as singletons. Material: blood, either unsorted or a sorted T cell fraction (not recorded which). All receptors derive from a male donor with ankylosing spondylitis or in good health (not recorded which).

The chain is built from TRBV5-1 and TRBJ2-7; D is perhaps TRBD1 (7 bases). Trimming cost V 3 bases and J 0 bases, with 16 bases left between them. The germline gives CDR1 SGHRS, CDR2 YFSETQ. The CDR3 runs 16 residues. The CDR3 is CASSWGTAGSSYEQYF. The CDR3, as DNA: TGCGCCAGCAGCTGGGGGACAGCCGGGAGCTCCTACGAGCAGTACTTC.

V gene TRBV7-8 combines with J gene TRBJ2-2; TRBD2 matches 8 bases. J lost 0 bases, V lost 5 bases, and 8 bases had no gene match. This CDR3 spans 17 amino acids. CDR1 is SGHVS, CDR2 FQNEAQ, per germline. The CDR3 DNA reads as TGTGCCAGCAGCGGGACGGTAGCGGGATCGAACACCGGGGAGCTGTTTTTT. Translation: CASSGTVAGSNTGELFF.

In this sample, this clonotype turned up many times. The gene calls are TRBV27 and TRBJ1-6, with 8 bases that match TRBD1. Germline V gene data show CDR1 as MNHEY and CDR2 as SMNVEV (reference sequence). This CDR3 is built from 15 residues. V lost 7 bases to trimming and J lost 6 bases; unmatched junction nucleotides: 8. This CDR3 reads CASTPDRAINSPLHF. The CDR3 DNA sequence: TGTGCCAGCACCCCGGACAGGGCCATTAATTCACCCCTCCACTTT.

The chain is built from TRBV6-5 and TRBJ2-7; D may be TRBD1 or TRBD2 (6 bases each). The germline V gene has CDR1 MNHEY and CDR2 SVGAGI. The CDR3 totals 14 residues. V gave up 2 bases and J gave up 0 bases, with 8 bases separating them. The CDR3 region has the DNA TGTGCCAGCAGTTACAGGGGGGTCTCCTACGAGCAGTACTTC. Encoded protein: CASSYRGVSYEQYF.

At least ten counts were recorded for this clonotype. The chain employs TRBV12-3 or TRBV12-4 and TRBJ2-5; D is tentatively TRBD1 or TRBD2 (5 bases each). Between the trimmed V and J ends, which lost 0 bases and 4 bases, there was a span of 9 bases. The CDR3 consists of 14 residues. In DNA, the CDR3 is TGTGCCAGCAGTTTAGCCCGGGACCCAGAGACCCAGTACTTC. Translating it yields CASSLARDPETQYF.

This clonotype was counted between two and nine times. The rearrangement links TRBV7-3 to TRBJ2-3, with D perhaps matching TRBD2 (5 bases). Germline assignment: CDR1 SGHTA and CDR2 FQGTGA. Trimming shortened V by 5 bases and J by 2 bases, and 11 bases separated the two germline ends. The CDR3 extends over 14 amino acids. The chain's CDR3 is CASSPGVLTDTQYF. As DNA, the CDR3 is TGTGCCAGCAGCCCCGGGGTCCTCACAGATACGCAGTATTTT.

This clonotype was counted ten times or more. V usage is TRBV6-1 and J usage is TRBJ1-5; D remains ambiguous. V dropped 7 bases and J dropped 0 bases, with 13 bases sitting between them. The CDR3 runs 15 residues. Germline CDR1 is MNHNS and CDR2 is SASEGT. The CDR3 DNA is TGTGCCAGCACCATGAGCCTCGATAGCAATCAGCCCCAGCATTTT. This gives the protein CASTMSLDSNQPQHF.

CDR3 coding DNA: TGCGCCAGCAGCTCGACAGGGGACCTCAACTATGGCTACACCTTC. It translates to CASSSTGDLNYGYTF. The chain carries TRBV5-1 and TRBJ1-2; 8 bases fit TRBD1. This CDR3 region has 15 residues. The germline V gene has CDR1 SGHRS and CDR2 YFSETQ. J was trimmed by 2 bases and V by 3 bases; bases with no gene match: 6.

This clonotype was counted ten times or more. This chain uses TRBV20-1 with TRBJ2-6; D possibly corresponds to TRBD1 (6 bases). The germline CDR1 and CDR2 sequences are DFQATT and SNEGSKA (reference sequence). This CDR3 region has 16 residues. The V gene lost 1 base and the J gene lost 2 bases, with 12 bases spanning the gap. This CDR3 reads CSARGQGSTGANVLTF. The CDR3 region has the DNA TGCAGTGCTAGAGGGCAGGGGTCGACTGGGGCCAACGTCCTGACTTTC.

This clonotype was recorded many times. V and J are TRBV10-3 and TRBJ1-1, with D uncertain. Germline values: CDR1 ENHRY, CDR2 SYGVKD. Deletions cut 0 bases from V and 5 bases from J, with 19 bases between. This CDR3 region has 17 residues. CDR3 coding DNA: TGTGCCATCAGTGAGTCCCTGCCCCTTAAGGCCAGGACTGAAGCTTTCTTT. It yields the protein CAISESLPLKARTEAFF.

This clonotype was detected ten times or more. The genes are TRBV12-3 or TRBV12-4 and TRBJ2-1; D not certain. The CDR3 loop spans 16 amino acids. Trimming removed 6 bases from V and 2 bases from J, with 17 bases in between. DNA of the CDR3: TGTGCCAGCAGCCTGCCAAGGCGCCTTACCTACAATGAGCAGTTCTTC. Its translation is CASSLPRRLTYNEQFF.

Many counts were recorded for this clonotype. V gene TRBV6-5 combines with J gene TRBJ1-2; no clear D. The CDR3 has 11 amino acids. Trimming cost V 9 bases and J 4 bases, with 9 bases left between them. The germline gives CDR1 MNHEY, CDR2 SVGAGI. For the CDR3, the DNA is TGTGCCAGTCGGGGTATCTATGGCTACACCTTC. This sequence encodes CASRGIYGYTF.

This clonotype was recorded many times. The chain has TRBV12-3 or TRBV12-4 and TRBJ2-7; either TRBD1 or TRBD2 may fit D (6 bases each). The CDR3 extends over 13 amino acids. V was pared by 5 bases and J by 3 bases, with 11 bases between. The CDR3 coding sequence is TGTGCCAGCAGTCGCGGGACAAACTACGAGCAGTACTTC. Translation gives CASSRGTNYEQYF.

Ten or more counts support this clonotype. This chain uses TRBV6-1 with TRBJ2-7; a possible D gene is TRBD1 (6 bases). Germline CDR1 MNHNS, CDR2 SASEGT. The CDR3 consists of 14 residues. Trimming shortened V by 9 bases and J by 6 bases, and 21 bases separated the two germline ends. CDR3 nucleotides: TGTGCCAGGGCAGACAGGCGAAGCGTTATCGAGCAGTACTTC. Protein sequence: CARADRRSVIEQYF.

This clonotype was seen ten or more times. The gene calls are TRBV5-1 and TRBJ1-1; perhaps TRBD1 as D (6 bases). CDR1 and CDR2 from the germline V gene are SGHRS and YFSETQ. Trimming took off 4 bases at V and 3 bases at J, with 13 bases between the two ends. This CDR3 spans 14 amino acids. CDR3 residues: CASSIGTLDTEAFF. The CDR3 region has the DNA TGCGCCAGCAGCATAGGGACACTAGACACTGAAGCTTTCTTT.

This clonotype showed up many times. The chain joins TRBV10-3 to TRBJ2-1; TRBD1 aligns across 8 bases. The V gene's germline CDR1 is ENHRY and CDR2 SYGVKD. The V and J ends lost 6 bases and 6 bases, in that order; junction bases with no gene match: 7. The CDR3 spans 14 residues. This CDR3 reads CAISQGAKGNEQFF. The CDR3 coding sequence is TGTGCCATCAGCCAGGGGGCAAAAGGCAATGAGCAGTTCTTC.

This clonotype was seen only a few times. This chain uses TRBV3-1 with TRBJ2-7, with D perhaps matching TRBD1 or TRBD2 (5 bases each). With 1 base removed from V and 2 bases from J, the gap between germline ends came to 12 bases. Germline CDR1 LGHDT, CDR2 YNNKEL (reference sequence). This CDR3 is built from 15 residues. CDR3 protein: CASSQGRDVPYEQYF. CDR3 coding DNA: TGTGCCAGCAGCCAAGGAAGGGACGTCCCCTACGAGCAGTACTTC.

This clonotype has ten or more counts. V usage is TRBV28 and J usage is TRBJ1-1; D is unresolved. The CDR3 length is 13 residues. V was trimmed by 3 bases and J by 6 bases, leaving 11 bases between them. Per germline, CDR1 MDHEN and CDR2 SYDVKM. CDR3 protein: CASSFRGRPEAFF. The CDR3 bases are TGTGCCAGCAGTTTCCGGGGTCGCCCTGAAGCTTTCTTT. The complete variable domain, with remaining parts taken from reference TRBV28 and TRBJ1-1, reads DVKVTQSSRYLVKRTGEKVFLECVQDMDHENMFWYRQDPGLGLRLIYFSYDVKMKEKGDIPEGYSVSREKKERFSLILESASTNQTSMYLCASSFRGRPEAFFGQGTRLTVV.

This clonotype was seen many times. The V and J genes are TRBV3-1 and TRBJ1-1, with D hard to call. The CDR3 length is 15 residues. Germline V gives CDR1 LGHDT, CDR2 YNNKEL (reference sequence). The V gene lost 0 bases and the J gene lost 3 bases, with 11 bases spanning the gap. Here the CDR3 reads CASSQEWAEDTEAFF. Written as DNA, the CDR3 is TGTGCCAGCAGCCAAGAGTGGGCGGAGGACACTGAAGCTTTCTTT. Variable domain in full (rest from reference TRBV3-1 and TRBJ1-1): DTAVSQTPKYLVTQMGNDKSIKCEQNLGHDTMYWYKQDSKKFLKIMFSYNNKELIINETVPNRFSPKSPDKAHLNLHINSLELGDSAVYFCASSQEWAEDTEAFFGQGTRLTVV.

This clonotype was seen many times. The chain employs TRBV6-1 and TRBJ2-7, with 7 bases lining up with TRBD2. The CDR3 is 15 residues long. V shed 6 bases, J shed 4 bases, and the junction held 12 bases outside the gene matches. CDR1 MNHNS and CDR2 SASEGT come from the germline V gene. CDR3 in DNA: TGTGCCAGCAGCCCCATGCTAGCGGCTAGTTACGAGCAGTACTTC. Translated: CASSPMLAASYEQYF.

The CDR3, as DNA: TGTGCCAGCAGCCAGGCCGGGACTAGCGGCTACCTTAAAAACATTCAGTACTTC. It codes for CASSQAGTSGYLKNIQYF. V and J are TRBV6-1 and TRBJ2-4, with 11 bases matching TRBD2. The CDR3 extends over 18 amino acids. In germline, CDR1 is MNHNS, CDR2 SASEGT. V lost 6 bases to trimming and J lost 4 bases; unmatched junction nucleotides: 14.

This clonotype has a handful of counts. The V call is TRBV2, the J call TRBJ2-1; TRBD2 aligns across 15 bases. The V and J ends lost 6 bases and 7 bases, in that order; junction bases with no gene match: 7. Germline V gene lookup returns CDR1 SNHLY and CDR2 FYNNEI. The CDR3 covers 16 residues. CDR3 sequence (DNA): TGTGCCAGCAGCCTTCCGGGACTAGCGGGGGGAAATGAGCAGTTCTTC. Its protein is CASSLPGLAGGNEQFF. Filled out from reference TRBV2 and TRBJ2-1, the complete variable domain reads EPEVTQTPSHQVTQMGQEVILRCVPISNHLYFYWYRQILGQKVEFLVSFYNNEISEKSEIFDDQFSVERPDGSNFTLKIRSTKLEDSAMYFCASSLPGLAGGNEQFFGPGTRLTVL.

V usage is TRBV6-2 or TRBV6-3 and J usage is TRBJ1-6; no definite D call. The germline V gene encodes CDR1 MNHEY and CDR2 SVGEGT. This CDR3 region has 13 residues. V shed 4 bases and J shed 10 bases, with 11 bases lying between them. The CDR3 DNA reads TGTGCCAGCAGTTCCGGGGAAGAATCACCCCTCCACTTT. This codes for CASSSGEESPLHF.

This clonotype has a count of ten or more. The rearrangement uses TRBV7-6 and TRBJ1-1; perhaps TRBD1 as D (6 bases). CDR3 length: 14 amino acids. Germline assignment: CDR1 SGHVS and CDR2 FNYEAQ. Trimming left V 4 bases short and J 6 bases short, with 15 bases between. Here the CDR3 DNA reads TGTGCCAGCAGCTCTAGTCAGGGGAGGTCTGAAGCTTTCTTT. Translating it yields CASSSSQGRSEAFF. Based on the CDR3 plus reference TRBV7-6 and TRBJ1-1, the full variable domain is GAGVSQSPRYKVTKRGQDVALRCDPISGHVSLYWYRQALGQGPEFLTYFNYEAQQDKSGLPNDRFSAERPEGSISTLTIQRTEQRDSAMYRCASSSSQGRSEAFFGQGTRLTVV.

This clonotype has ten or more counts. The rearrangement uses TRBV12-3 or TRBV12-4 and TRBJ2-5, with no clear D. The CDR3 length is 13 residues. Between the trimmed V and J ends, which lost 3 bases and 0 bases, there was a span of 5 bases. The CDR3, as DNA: TGTGCCAGCAGTTTGGCTAACCAAGAGACCCAGTACTTC. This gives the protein CASSLANQETQYF.

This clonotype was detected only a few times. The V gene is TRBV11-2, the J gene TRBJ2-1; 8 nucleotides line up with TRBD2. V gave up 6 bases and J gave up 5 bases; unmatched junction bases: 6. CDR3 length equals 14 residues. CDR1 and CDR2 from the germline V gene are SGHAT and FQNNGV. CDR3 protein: CASSTGLGDNEQFF. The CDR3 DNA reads TGTGCCAGCAGTACGGGACTAGGAGACAATGAGCAGTTCTTC. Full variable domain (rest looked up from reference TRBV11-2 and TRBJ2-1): EAGVAQSPRYKIIEKRQSVAFWCNPISGHATLYWYQQILGQGPKLLIQFQNNGVVDDSQLPKDRFSAERLKGVDSTLKIQPAKLEDSAVYLCASSTGLGDNEQFFGPGTRLTVL.

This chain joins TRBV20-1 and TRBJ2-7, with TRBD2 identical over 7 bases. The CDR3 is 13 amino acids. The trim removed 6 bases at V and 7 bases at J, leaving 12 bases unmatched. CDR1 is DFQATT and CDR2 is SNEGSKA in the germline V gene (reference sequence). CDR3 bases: TGCAGTGCAATCGCTAGCGGCCGAGGAGAGCAGTACTTC. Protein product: CSAIASGRGEQYF.

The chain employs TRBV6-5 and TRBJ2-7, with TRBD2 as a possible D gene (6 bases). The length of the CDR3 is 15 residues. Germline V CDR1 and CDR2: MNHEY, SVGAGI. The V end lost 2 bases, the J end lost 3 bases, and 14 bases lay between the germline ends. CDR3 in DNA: TGTGCCAGCAGTTACGGGATAACGGGAGTCTACGAGCAGTACTTC. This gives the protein CASSYGITGVYEQYF.

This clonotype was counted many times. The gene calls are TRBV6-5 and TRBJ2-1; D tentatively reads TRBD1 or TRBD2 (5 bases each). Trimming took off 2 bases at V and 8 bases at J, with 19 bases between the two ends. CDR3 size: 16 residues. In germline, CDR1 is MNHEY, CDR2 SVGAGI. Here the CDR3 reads CASSYRRAQRGYEQFF. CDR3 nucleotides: TGTGCCAGCAGTTACCGCAGGGCCCAGCGAGGGTATGAGCAGTTCTTC.